These 20 T cell receptor beta chains originate from one sample sequenced in a study of T-cell memory formation after mild COVID-19. TCRdb passed the 5' RACE reads through MiXCR, listing each CDR3 protein once. This table holds 300,000 to 350,000 distinct CDR3 sequences, about 13% found once. Sequenced material: PBMCs or a T cell subset sorted from them (not recorded which). The receptors here all came from a man between 18 and 29 years old who had mild COVID-19 (a few samples of this study predate the infection). Cell type and time point are not known.

This clonotype was seen repeatedly, ten times or more. The rearrangement uses TRBV20-1 and TRBJ2-1; 12 bases map to TRBD2. This CDR3 has 15 residues. Trimming took 1 base from V and 7 from J; bases not matched to a gene: 5. Germline V CDR1 and CDR2: DFQATT, SNEGSKA (reference sequence). CDR3 in amino acids: CSARVASGGANEQFF. The CDR3 region has the DNA TGCAGTGCTAGAGTAGCTAGCGGGGGGGCTAATGAGCAGTTCTTC.

This clonotype was counted between two and nine times. CDR3 protein: CASSQDGTGSYEQYF. The CDR3 DNA follows: TGCGCCAGCAGCCAAGATGGGACAGGGTCCTACGAGCAGTACTTC. The V and J genes are TRBV4-1 and TRBJ2-7, with 9 bases fitting TRBD1. CDR1 is MGHRA and CDR2 is YSYEKL in the germline V gene. The CDR3 sequence is 15 residues long. The junction had 1 base not matched to a gene; V was cut back by 0 bases and J by 1 base.

This clonotype showed up just a few times. The chain carries TRBV12-3 or TRBV12-4 and TRBJ2-5; 8 bases map to TRBD2. The ends lost 7 bases at V and 1 base at J; junction bases unmatched: 23. This CDR3 is built from 20 residues. CDR3 in DNA: TGTGCCAGCACCACGTTTTGGGTTGATGGAGGCGGGAGGCCCCAAGAGACCCAGTACTTC. Translated: CASTTFWVDGGGRPQETQYF.

This clonotype was detected ten times or more. This sequence joins TRBV5-1 and TRBJ2-1; D may be TRBD2 (5 bases). Per germline, CDR1 SGHRS and CDR2 YFSETQ. This CDR3 spans 15 amino acids. Trimming cost V 2 bases and J 3 bases, with 12 bases left between them. CDR3 residues: CASSFEGVGYNEQFF. DNA of the CDR3: TGCGCCAGCAGCTTTGAGGGTGTGGGCTACAATGAGCAGTTCTTC.

J is TRBJ1-2 and V is TRBV27; TRBD1 matches at 10 bases. This CDR3 comprises 15 residues. Trimming took 0 bases from V and 4 from J; bases not matched to a gene: 2. The germline V gene has CDR1 MNHEY and CDR2 SMNVEV (reference sequence). The CDR3 here is CASSLSGQGTYGYTF. DNA of the CDR3: TGTGCCAGCAGTTTATCGGGACAGGGGACCTATGGCTACACCTTC.

The V call is TRBV2, the J call TRBJ2-7; TRBD2 aligns across 7 bases. Germline V lookup: CDR1 SNHLY, CDR2 FYNNEI. V shed 7 bases, J shed 3 bases, and the junction held 9 bases outside the gene matches. This CDR3 spans 14 amino acids. The CDR3 bases are TGTGCCAGCAAAAGCGGAGCGGGGCGCTACGAGCAGTACGTC. Protein: CASKSGAGRYEQYV.

This sequence joins TRBV2 and TRBJ1-5; tentative D call: TRBD1 (6 bases). This CDR3 is built from 14 residues. Trimming removed 5 bases from V and 6 bases from J, with 14 bases in between. The V gene's germline CDR1 is SNHLY and CDR2 FYNNEI. The CDR3 sequence: CASSKDRNPQPQHF. The CDR3 DNA follows: TGTGCCAGCAGTAAAGACAGGAACCCTCAGCCCCAGCATTTT.

The chain couples TRBV6-1 to TRBJ2-7; 8 nucleotides line up with TRBD2. V lost 3 bases to trimming and J lost 2 bases; unmatched junction nucleotides: 6. In germline, CDR1 is MNHNS, CDR2 SASEGT. This CDR3 has 15 amino acids. The CDR3 region has the DNA TGTGCCAGCAGTGATTTGGCGGGGGGACCCTACGAGCAGTACGTC. Translating gives CASSDLAGGPYEQYV.

This clonotype came up a few times. This chain connects TRBV12-3 or TRBV12-4 to TRBJ1-1; D not certain. The CDR3 runs to 13 residues. V was trimmed by 3 bases and J by 1 base, leaving 6 bases between them. The CDR3 sequence: CASSFAQNTEAFF. CDR3 nucleotides: TGTGCCAGCAGTTTTGCGCAGAACACTGAAGCTTTCTTT.

This CDR3 is CASSLGGASYGYTF. As DNA, the CDR3 is TGTGCCAGCAGCTTAGGGGGCGCAAGTTACGGCTACACCTTC. The gene calls are TRBV7-2 and TRBJ1-2; perhaps TRBD1 as D (5 bases). V gave up 1 base and J gave up 8 bases, with 14 bases separating them. Per germline, CDR1 SGHTA and CDR2 FQGNSA. The CDR3 is 14 residues long.

This clonotype was found many times. The chain carries TRBV11-1 and TRBJ2-2; 12 nucleotides match TRBD2. J gave up 1 base and V 6 bases, and 0 bases lay outside the gene matches. The CDR3 has 15 amino acids. Germline lookup yields CDR1 SGHAT and CDR2 FQDESV (reference sequence). The chain's CDR3 is CASRLAGGNTGELFF. The CDR3 coding sequence is TGTGCCAGCAGACTAGCGGGGGGGAACACCGGGGAGCTGTTTTTT.

This clonotype has only a few counts. The rearrangement joins TRBV7-9 to TRBJ1-4, with D tentatively TRBD1 (5 bases). Germline-derived CDR1 and CDR2 are SEHNR and FQNEAQ (reference sequence). V was cut by 4 bases and J by 5 bases, with 14 bases left in between. This CDR3 spans 15 amino acids. The CDR3 here is CASSSLGTANEKLFF. The CDR3 DNA follows: TGTGCCAGCAGCTCACTTGGGACGGCAAATGAAAAACTGTTTTTT.

This chain connects TRBV20-1 to TRBJ2-1; no firm D call. Trimming left V 0 bases short and J 7 bases short, with 7 bases between. This CDR3 spans 12 amino acids. CDR1 DFQATT and CDR2 SNEGSKA come from the germline V gene (reference sequence). CDR3 nucleotide sequence: TGCAGTGCTAGAGATGAGCGTAATGAGCAGTTCTTC. It specifies CSARDERNEQFF.

The chain employs TRBV6-1 and TRBJ1-2; D is unresolved. Trimming left V 5 bases short and J 8 bases short, with 18 bases between. The CDR3 loop spans 14 amino acids. Germline V lookup: CDR1 MNHNS, CDR2 SASEGT. The CDR3 sequence: CASSLTFLVTGYTF. DNA of the CDR3: TGTGCCAGCAGTTTAACTTTTTTGGTGACGGGCTACACCTTC.

V is TRBV4-3 and J is TRBJ2-2; 7 bases fit TRBD1. Germline loops: CDR1 LGHNA, CDR2 YSLEER. V lost 4 bases to trimming and J lost 3 bases; unmatched junction nucleotides: 8. The CDR3 totals 16 residues. The CDR3 protein is CASSLAGGVDTGELFF. DNA of the CDR3: TGCGCCAGCAGCCTCGCAGGGGGTGTTGACACCGGGGAGCTGTTTTTT.

This clonotype was recorded a few times. The gene calls are TRBV27 and TRBJ2-2; D possibly matches TRBD1 or TRBD2 (6 bases each). This CDR3 has 14 amino acids. Trimming took 9 bases from V and 3 from J, leaving 14 bases between them. Germline V gene data show CDR1 as MNHEY and CDR2 as SMNVEV (reference sequence). The CDR3 nucleotides are TGTGCCAGTAGGTGGGGGGCGCACACCGGGGAGCTGTTTTTT. Translated: CASRWGAHTGELFF.

In its sample, this clonotype was seen a few times. V and J are TRBV5-1 and TRBJ2-7, with D possibly being TRBD1 or TRBD2 (6 bases each). Trimming took off 4 bases at V and 0 bases at J, with 11 bases between the two ends. The CDR3 runs 14 residues. CDR1 is SGHRS and CDR2 is YFSETQ in the germline V gene. The CDR3: CASSPEGGSYEQYV. CDR3 nucleotides: TGCGCCAGCAGCCCCGAGGGGGGCTCCTACGAGCAGTACGTC.

This clonotype was detected only a few times. V and J are TRBV7-9 and TRBJ1-2; tentative D call: TRBD1 (5 bases). This CDR3 has 16 amino acids. Trimming took off 4 bases at V and 0 bases at J, with 15 bases between the two ends. Germline V gene lookup returns CDR1 SEHNR and CDR2 FQNEAQ (reference sequence). The CDR3 DNA is TGTGCCAGCAGCTCCCCGGGGGGTCCCCCTAACTATGGCTACACCTTC. It encodes CASSSPGGPPNYGYTF.

This rearrangement joins TRBV4-3 to TRBJ2-2, with TRBD1 identical over 10 bases. CDR1 is LGHNA and CDR2 is YSLEER in the germline V gene. With V trimmed by 0 bases and J by 7 bases, 8 bases remained unmatched. The CDR3 runs to 17 residues. The CDR3 nucleotides read TGCGCCAGCAGCCAAGATCCCGGGACAGGGGCATACGGGGAGCTGTTTTTT. It translates to CASSQDPGTGAYGELFF.

V usage is TRBV4-1 and J usage is TRBJ2-7, with 7 bases aligning to TRBD1. The J segment lost 1 base and the V segment lost 3 bases, leaving 6 bases of the junction unmatched. This CDR3 spans 15 amino acids. Germline-derived CDR1 and CDR2 are MGHRA and YSYEKL. CDR3 sequence (DNA): TGCGCCAGCAGCCATTCCCCGGGACAGTCCTACGAGCAGTACTTC. It codes for CASSHSPGQSYEQYF.